This is a list of T cell receptor beta chains from one sample in a study of blood T cell repertoires in COVID-19. The data were produced by immunoSEQ multiplex PCR, yet TCRdb's version contains in-frame clones alone and is incomplete. The data show over 200,000 clones, over 70% seen once. Sequencing used PBMCs or T cells enriched from blood (not recorded which). The receptor source for this set is a woman in her thirties who had been exposed to COVID-19. Each CDR3 is given with its conserved first and last residue. The D gene is left open where the match is weak. The size of a clone is reported for some rows only, either as once, few or many, or as a class for expanded clones.

j_call,d_call,v_call,clone_size,cdr3_aa,cdr3_nt
TRBJ1-2,TRBD1,TRBV27,.,CASSNRGSGYTF,TGTGCCAGCAGTAACAGGGGTTCGGGCTACACCTTC
TRBJ1-2,TRBD1,TRBV19,.,CASKGQGLRKGYTF,TGTGCCAGTAAGGGACAGGGGTTACGAAAAGGCTACACCTTC
TRBJ2-7,TRBD2,TRBV27,.,CASSPLTSGISYEQYF,TGTGCCAGCAGTCCGCTGACTAGCGGGATCTCCTACGAGCAGTACTTC
TRBJ2-2,.,TRBV11-3,.,CASSLDQGTGELFF,TGTGCCAGCAGCTTAGACCAGGGCACCGGGGAGCTGTTTTTT
TRBJ2-5,.,TRBV7-9,.,CASSLIGFQETQYF,TGTGCCAGCAGCTTAATTGGCTTCCAAGAGACCCAGTACTTC
TRBJ1-1,.,TRBV30,once,CAWSVRWGRETMNTEAFF,TGTGCCTGGAGTGTACGTTGGGGGCGAGAGACTATGAACACTGAAGCTTTCTTT
TRBJ2-2,TRBD2,TRBV7-3,.,CASSLTSAGVRSGELFF,TGTGCCAGCAGCTTAACATCGGCGGGAGTCCGATCCGGGGAGCTGTTTTTT
TRBJ1-1,.,TRBV28,.,CASSFAGLGDEAFF,TGTGCCAGCAGTTTCGCAGGGCTTGGGGATGAAGCTTTCTTT
TRBJ1-5,TRBD1,TRBV7-2,.,CASSLRPGTGRLNQPQHF,TGTGCCAGCAGCCTTCGCCCCGGGACAGGGAGACTCAATCAGCCCCAGCATTTT
TRBJ1-1,TRBD1,TRBV5-1,.,CASSPLGQGGPEAFF,TGCGCCAGCAGCCCCTTAGGACAGGGGGGGCCTGAAGCTTTCTTT
TRBJ1-2,TRBD1,TRBV4-1,.,CASSQVYAEGAQYGYTF,TGCGCCAGCAGCCAAGTTTATGCTGAGGGGGCACAGTATGGCTACACCTTC
TRBJ2-1,TRBD1,TRBV11-1,.,CASSLTGGFDEQFF,TGTGCCAGCAGCTTGACAGGGGGTTTCGATGAGCAGTTCTTC
TRBJ2-2,TRBD2,TRBV29-1,.,CSVERLAGARGTGELFF,TGCAGCGTTGAGAGACTAGCGGGAGCAAGGGGAACCGGGGAGCTGTTTTTT
TRBJ2-7,.,TRBV12-3/TRBV12-4,.,CASGGGFSYEQYF,TGTGCCAGCGGCGGGGGCTTCTCCTACGAGCAGTACTTC
TRBJ2-7,TRBD2,TRBV27,.,CASSLRGGSYEQYF,TGTGCCAGCAGTTTACGCGGGGGCTCCTACGAGCAGTACTTC
TRBJ2-2,.,TRBV2,.,CASSFGIIGELFF,TGTGCCAGCAGTTTCGGGATAATTGGGGAGCTGTTTTTT
TRBJ1-3,TRBD1,TRBV2,.,CASREGQGAGNTIYF,TGTGCCAGCAGGGAGGGACAGGGTGCTGGAAACACCATATATTTT
TRBJ2-3,TRBD2,TRBV18,.,CASSRNSGSSTDTQYF,TGTGCCAGCTCACGAAATAGCGGGTCTAGCACAGATACGCAGTATTTT
TRBJ1-2,TRBD1,TRBV6-5,.,CASRAPDRANYGYTF,TGTGCCAGCAGGGCCCCGGACAGGGCTAACTATGGCTACACCTTC
TRBJ2-2,TRBD1,TRBV14,.,CASSQWTGSFAGELFF,TGTGCCAGCAGCCAATGGACAGGGTCGTTCGCCGGGGAGCTGTTTTTT
TRBJ2-1,.,TRBV14,once,CASSQARRDSSYNEQFF,TGTGCCAGCAGCCAAGCGCGGCGGGATAGCTCCTACAATGAGCAGTTCTTC
TRBJ1-3,.,TRBV5-1,.,CASSPNPQGNTIYF,TGCGCCAGCAGCCCAAATCCACAAGGAAACACCATATATTTT
TRBJ2-3,TRBD1,TRBV10-2,.,CASSESIRGLIDTQYF,TGCGCCAGCAGTGAGTCGATCAGGGGGCTTATAGATACGCAGTATTTT
TRBJ2-2,.,TRBV19,once,CASSIDRDTGELFF,TGTGCCAGTAGTATAGATCGGGACACCGGGGAGCTGTTTTTT
TRBJ2-7,TRBD1,TRBV24-1,.,CATRDRGGYEQYF,TGTGCCACCAGGGACAGGGGGGGATACGAGCAGTACTTC
TRBJ1-2,.,TRBV2,.,CASSERGYGYTF,TGTGCCAGCAGCGAAAGGGGCTATGGCTACACCTTC
TRBJ2-5,TRBD2,TRBV5-6,.,CASSAILAGGNQETQYF,TGTGCCAGCAGCGCGATCCTAGCGGGAGGCAACCAAGAGACCCAGTACTTC
TRBJ1-2,TRBD1,TRBV5-1,.,CASSLEGQGAYGYTF,TGCGCCAGCAGCTTGGAAGGGCAGGGGGCTTATGGCTACACCTTC
TRBJ1-2,TRBD1,TRBV5-1,.,CASSLGTGTVNYGYTF,TGCGCCAGCAGCCTGGGCACCGGGACAGTTAACTATGGCTACACCTTC
TRBJ2-1,TRBD2,TRBV14,once,CASSQERGLASWVNEQFF,TGTGCCAGCAGCCAAGAGAGGGGACTAGCTAGTTGGGTAAATGAGCAGTTCTTC
TRBJ2-7,.,TRBV30,.,CAWSADRYEQYF,TGTGCCTGGAGTGCAGACAGGTACGAGCAGTACTTC
TRBJ2-7,TRBD2,TRBV6-6,.,CASRTSGTFYEQYF,TGTGCCAGCAGAACTAGCGGGACATTCTACGAGCAGTACTTC
TRBJ1-5,.,TRBV4-2,.,CASSQDIRADQPQHF,TGTGCCAGCAGCCAAGATATCAGGGCGGATCAGCCCCAGCATTTT
TRBJ1-3,.,TRBV30,.,CAWSVLSGNTIYF,TGTGCCTGGAGTGTACTCTCTGGAAACACCATATATTTT
TRBJ2-7,.,TRBV5-6,.,CASSGWRGRSNEQYF,TGTGCCAGCAGCGGATGGAGGGGCAGGTCGAACGAGCAGTACTTC
TRBJ2-7,.,TRBV2,.,CASSEGRRYEQYF,TGTGCCAGCAGTGAAGGGAGGAGGTACGAGCAGTACTTC
TRBJ1-3,TRBD1,TRBV3-1/TRBV3-2,.,CASSQGQTSGNTIYF,TGTGCCAGCAGCCAGGGACAGACCTCTGGAAACACCATATATTTT
TRBJ2-5,TRBD2,TRBV13,.,CASSLGVSGSETQYF,TGTGCCAGCAGCTTAGGGGTTAGCGGGAGTGAGACCCAGTACTTC
TRBJ2-2,.,TRBV19,.,CASSIYRLNTGELFF,TGTGCCAGTAGTATTTACAGGTTGAACACCGGGGAGCTGTTTTTT
TRBJ2-7,TRBD2,TRBV10-2,.,CASSESTSGLYEQYF,TGCGCCAGCAGTGAGTCAACTAGCGGCCTCTACGAGCAGTACTTC
TRBJ1-4,TRBD1,TRBV5-1,.,CASSSGQGNEKLFF,TGCGCCAGCAGCTCGGGACAGGGGAATGAAAAACTGTTTTTT
TRBJ2-7,.,TRBV3-1/TRBV3-2,.,CASSQDFNEQYF,TGTGCCAGCAGCCAAGATTTCAACGAGCAGTACTTC
TRBJ2-1,TRBD2,TRBV20-1,.,CSASVASGRGFEQFF,TGCAGTGCTAGTGTTGCTAGCGGGAGAGGGTTTGAGCAGTTCTTC
TRBJ1-2,.,TRBV5-1,.,CASSLWHPPNYGYTF,TGCGCCAGCAGCTTGTGGCACCCTCCTAACTATGGCTACACCTTC
TRBJ2-3,TRBD1,TRBV5-4,.,CASSLKRQGLTDTQYF,TGTGCCAGCAGCTTGAAAAGACAGGGGCTCACAGATACGCAGTATTTT
TRBJ2-2,.,TRBV7-6,.,CASSLVERGRIGELFF,TGTGCCAGCAGCTTAGTAGAAAGAGGGCGAATCGGGGAGCTGTTTTTT
TRBJ1-2,TRBD1,TRBV5-1,.,CASSLGPGTGGHGYTF,TGCGCCAGCAGCTTGGGCCCCGGGACAGGGGGCCACGGCTACACCTTC
TRBJ2-7,.,TRBV2,once,CASSGAGPYEQYF,TGTGCCAGCAGTGGGGCCGGCCCCTACGAGCAGTACTTC